These T cell receptor beta chains were read from a single sample in a study of CXCR3 chemokines and chemotherapy response in bladder cancer. Via MiXCR, TCRdb re-called the PCR reads, giving one row per CDR3 protein. The table lists about 13,000 distinct CDR3 sequences, over 10% of them singletons. Sample collection was performed from a patient whose treatment included neoadjuvant chemotherapy. The receptors derive from a human donor with bladder cancer that did not respond to neoadjuvant chemotherapy. Both conserved end residues are part of each CDR3. A D gene is named only where the DNA matches it firmly. Clone sizes are given selectively: once, few, many, or a class where the clone is expanded.

v_gene: TRBV14
j_gene: TRBJ1-3
abundance: .
d_gene: .
CDR3aa: CASSQEGGSTIYF
CDR3nt: TGTGCCAGCAGCCAAGAGGGAGGGAGCACCATATATTTT

v_gene: TRBV6-5
j_gene: TRBJ2-7
abundance: many
d_gene: .
CDR3aa: CASSLRPPRLRTSSSYEQYF
CDR3nt: TGTGCCAGCAGCTTACGTCCCCCTAGACTTCGGACATCCAGCTCCTACGAGCAGTACTTC

v_gene: TRBV6-1
j_gene: TRBJ2-5
abundance: many
d_gene: .
CDR3aa: CASTGRELSETQYF
CDR3nt: TGTGCCAGCACTGGTAGGGAACTGTCAGAGACCCAGTACTTC

v_gene: TRBV7-2
j_gene: TRBJ1-2
abundance: many
d_gene: .
CDR3aa: CASSLAGYGYTF
CDR3nt: TGTGCCAGCAGCCTCGCCGGGTATGGCTACACCTTC

v_gene: TRBV24-1
j_gene: TRBJ2-1
abundance: large
d_gene: .
CDR3aa: CATSDGRGSNEQFF
CDR3nt: TGTGCCACCAGTGATGGAAGGGGGAGTAATGAGCAGTTCTTC

v_gene: TRBV6-6
j_gene: TRBJ1-5
abundance: many
d_gene: .
CDR3aa: CASSPPPFGSNQPQHF
CDR3nt: TGTGCCAGCAGCCCCCCCCCCTTTGGAAGCAATCAGCCCCAGCATTTT

v_gene: TRBV19
j_gene: TRBJ1-3
abundance: many
d_gene: .
CDR3aa: CASSSTGSGNTIYF
CDR3nt: TGTGCCAGTAGTTCGACAGGCTCTGGAAACACCATATATTTT

v_gene: TRBV18
j_gene: TRBJ1-5
abundance: many
d_gene: .
CDR3aa: CASSPDSNSNQPQHF
CDR3nt: TGTGCCAGCTCACCAGACAGCAATAGCAATCAGCCCCAGCATTTT

v_gene: TRBV18
j_gene: TRBJ2-4
abundance: many
d_gene: TRBD1
CDR3aa: CASSSTGLAKNIQYF
CDR3nt: TGTGCCAGCTCGTCGACAGGGTTAGCCAAAAACATTCAGTACTTC

v_gene: TRBV20-1
j_gene: TRBJ2-1
abundance: .
d_gene: TRBD2
CDR3aa: CSSGSVYNEQFF
CDR3nt: TGCAGTAGCGGGAGTGTATACAATGAGCAGTTCTTC

v_gene: TRBV5-3
j_gene: TRBJ2-5
abundance: .
d_gene: TRBD2
CDR3aa: CAGLRLAGFTLQETQYF
CDR3nt: TGTGCCGGCCTAAGACTAGCGGGATTCACACTCCAAGAGACCCAGTACTTC

v_gene: TRBV7-2
j_gene: TRBJ2-7
abundance: many
d_gene: .
CDR3aa: CASSLGGFGEQYF
CDR3nt: TGTGCCAGCAGCTTAGGGGGATTCGGCGAGCAGTACTTC

v_gene: TRBV5-4
j_gene: TRBJ1-1
abundance: many
d_gene: .
CDR3aa: CASSRFDSSNTEAFF
CDR3nt: TGTGCCAGCAGCCGCTTCGACTCATCGAACACTGAAGCTTTCTTT

v_gene: TRBV9
j_gene: TRBJ2-2
abundance: .
d_gene: TRBD2
CDR3aa: CASSVASLAGTGELFF
CDR3nt: TGTGCCAGCAGCGTAGCTAGTCTAGCGGGCACCGGGGAGCTGTTTTTT

v_gene: TRBV6-2/TRBV6-3
j_gene: TRBJ2-1
abundance: .
d_gene: .
CDR3aa: CASSYSRRGQSFGAGRWAYNEQFF
CDR3nt: .

v_gene: TRBV18
j_gene: TRBJ2-4
abundance: many
d_gene: TRBD1
CDR3aa: CASSPFDQGAHNIQYF
CDR3nt: TGTGCCAGCTCACCCTTTGACCAGGGGGCGCATAACATTCAGTACTTC

v_gene: TRBV6-5
j_gene: TRBJ2-7
abundance: many
d_gene: TRBD1
CDR3aa: CASSFDRAPGEQYF
CDR3nt: TGTGCCAGCAGCTTCGACAGGGCCCCTGGGGAGCAGTACTTC

v_gene: TRBV6-2/TRBV6-3
j_gene: TRBJ1-1
abundance: medium-sized
d_gene: .
CDR3aa: CASRPDRMNTEAFF
CDR3nt: TGTGCCAGCAGACCCGACAGGATGAACACTGAAGCTTTCTTT

v_gene: TRBV6-2/TRBV6-3
j_gene: TRBJ1-2
abundance: .
d_gene: TRBD1
CDR3aa: CASSQTGDGYTF
CDR3nt: TGTGCCAGCAGTCAGACAGGGGATGGCTACACCTTC

v_gene: TRBV15
j_gene: TRBJ2-1
abundance: many
d_gene: .
CDR3aa: CATSRAQSSYNEQFF
CDR3nt: TGTGCCACCAGCAGAGCCCAGAGCTCCTACAATGAGCAGTTCTTC

v_gene: TRBV5-4
j_gene: TRBJ2-5
abundance: many
d_gene: .
CDR3aa: CASSRGGGARSETQYF
CDR3nt: TGTGCCAGCAGCAGAGGAGGGGGCGCCCGGTCAGAGACCCAGTACTTC

v_gene: TRBV19
j_gene: TRBJ1-2
abundance: .
d_gene: .
CDR3aa: CASSISASQGYTF
CDR3nt: TGTGCCAGTAGTATCTCTGCAAGTCAAGGCTACACCTTC

v_gene: TRBV6-6
j_gene: TRBJ1-6
abundance: medium-sized
d_gene: TRBD1
CDR3aa: CASSYRDRGNSPLHF
CDR3nt: TGTGCCAGCAGTTACAGGGACAGGGGGAATTCACCCCTCCACTTT

v_gene: TRBV29-1
j_gene: TRBJ2-4
abundance: large
d_gene: .
CDR3aa: CSVSSGSSVNIQYF
CDR3nt: TGCAGCGTTTCCTCAGGGAGTTCGGTAAACATTCAGTACTTC

v_gene: TRBV7-3
j_gene: TRBJ1-6
abundance: many
d_gene: TRBD1
CDR3aa: CASSWTGQGNSPLHF
CDR3nt: TGTGCCAGCAGTTGGACAGGCCAAGGGAATTCACCCCTCCACTTT

v_gene: TRBV6-5
j_gene: TRBJ2-7
abundance: .
d_gene: TRBD1
CDR3aa: CASSRTGGQQYF
CDR3nt: TGTGCCAGCAGTCGGACAGGGGGCCAGCAGTACTTC

v_gene: TRBV9
j_gene: TRBJ2-5
abundance: many
d_gene: TRBD2
CDR3aa: CASSVASGGKETQYF
CDR3nt: TGTGCCAGCAGCGTAGCTAGCGGGGGGAAAGAGACCCAGTACTTC

v_gene: TRBV2
j_gene: TRBJ1-2
abundance: .
d_gene: .
CDR3aa: CASSDKGNYGYTF
CDR3nt: TGTGCCAGCAGTGATAAAGGGAACTATGGCTACACCTTC